This T cell receptor (beta chain) was recorded in a study of PD-1 blockade in classical Hodgkin lymphoma (dated by TCRdb to 2020 to 2022). About the full investigation: Nivolumab dosing was 3 mg/kg intravenously every 2 weeks, continuing until either disease progression or unacceptable toxicity. To define a peripheral blood immune signature of response to PD-1 blockade in classical Hodgkin lymphoma, the study combined TCR beta sequencing with CyTOF.

The Qiagen DNeasy kit was used to extract genomic DNA both from unsorted PBMCs and from the negatively selected CD4+ and CD8+ fractions. Using primers that anneal to V and J segments, immunoSEQ multiplex PCR amplified the TCR beta CDR3 regions. A synthetic immune receptor repertoire was used to minimize amplification bias, and remaining bias was computationally removed after sequencing. The original pipeline was this. Custom Python scripts were used to quantify repertoire diversity as the Shannon entropy index. Unsorted, CD4+ and CD8+ repertoires were analyzed separately, except for combined analyses in which CD4+ and CD8+ sequences were merged in silico. A clone counted as expanded when the clone's frequency after treatment rose at least 2-fold relative to C1D1, and clones undetected at baseline were given a pseudocount of 0.5. Singleton clones were defined as clones with 0 or 1 copy at C1D1, and non-singleton clones were defined as clones with 2 or more copies. By matching protein sequences in sorted samples from the same patient, clones expanded in unsorted samples were annotated as CD4+, CD8+ or unknown. Wilcoxon tests on paired samples were used to test diversity changes from C1D1 to C4D1. TCRdb obtained this table from immuneACCESS and retained in-frame rearrangements with V and J assigned. These tables miss some clones; where compared with another copy, unresolved V genes account for less than half of the shortfall, and the remainder is unexplained. The DNA was the basis for D and trimming; V, J and clone size are from that table. For this sample the table gives tens of thousands of clones, of which 70% to 90% were detected only once. Roughly 21% of the sample comes from the top ten.

Reading the label with the study, this specimen's time point is: cycle 4 day 1 (C4D1), after less than 7 weeks of nivolumab. Relapse after autologous stem cell transplantation had occurred in all trial patients, and cohorts A, B and C were distinguished by prior brentuximab vedotin exposure. The trial cohort comprised some 60 patients with relapsed/refractory classical Hodgkin lymphoma whose best overall responses were complete response, partial response or progressive disease. In the multi-cohort phase II CheckMate 205 trial, trial patients received single-agent nivolumab. Best overall response was determined by an independent review committee according to the 2007 International Working Group response criteria. Trial PBMCs were collected just before the start of nivolumab (C1D1) and during therapy at cycle 2 day 1 and cycle 4 day 1. Peripheral blood was collected in 8 mL Vacutainer Cell Preparation Tubes, from which PBMCs were isolated by centrifugation and then cryopreserved.

From cysteine to phenylalanine, the CDR3 is 15 amino acids long. Only CDR3 DNA remains: 45 bases, in frame from the first base. The junction shows trimming of 7 bases on V and 0 bases on J, plus 15 bases between the germline ends. For this clone: Its antigen is unknown. No base-level quality is on record; no much larger clone is a single base apart.

Study-wide findings and limitations: Trial patients achieving complete response had baseline diversity similar to newly diagnosed patients, whereas partial responders and progressors had significantly lower diversity. A significant rise by C4D1 was seen in CD4+ but not CD8+ TCR diversity (p=0.0027 vs p=0.16), with the rise being most apparent in complete responders (p=0.02). Only a single clinical trial cohort was studied, and what caused the repertoire differences, possibly disease activity or prior therapy, remained undefined. Diversity was lower in patients who began nivolumab less than 1 year after ASCT, so these patients were left out of later analyses to avoid confounding by immune reconstitution. Baseline TCR diversity was reported as lower in newly diagnosed patients than in healthy donors, and lower still in relapsed/refractory patients.

This sample comprised peripheral blood mononuclear cells (PBMCs), obtained before the fourth cycle of nivolumab. The clonotype was recovered from a human donor with classical Hodgkin lymphoma. The chain couples TRBV23-1 to TRBJ1-1, with the identity of the D gene unclear. TRBV23-1 is treated as an ORF (open reading frame) with a function not yet certain. The nucleotide sequence reads as follows: TGCGCCAGCACTGTTCGGGGTTTCATGAACACTGAAGCTTTCTTT. The encoded protein is CASTVRGFMNTEAFF.